A single T cell receptor (delta chain) is shown here with its context. This specimen comes from a study of gamma-delta T cells after stem cell transplantation. TCRdb applied CATT to the RT-PCR reads for clone calling. The sample contains approximately 4,200 delta-chain clones, 16% of which appear only once. The junction had 4 bases not matched to a gene; V was cut back by 2 bases and J by 1 base. The CDR3 extends over 15 amino acids. Germline-derived CDR1 and CDR2 are TSWWSYY and QGS. The clonotype originates from a human donor. It is not recorded whose cells these are; they may come from a transplant donor. The sample comprised gamma-delta T cells. The chain has TRDV1 and TRDJ1; 7 bases line up with TRDD3. The CDR3 DNA sequence: TGTGCTCTTGGGGAATTGGGGGACCGCACCGATAAACTCATCTTT. Its protein product is CALGELGDRTDKLIF.